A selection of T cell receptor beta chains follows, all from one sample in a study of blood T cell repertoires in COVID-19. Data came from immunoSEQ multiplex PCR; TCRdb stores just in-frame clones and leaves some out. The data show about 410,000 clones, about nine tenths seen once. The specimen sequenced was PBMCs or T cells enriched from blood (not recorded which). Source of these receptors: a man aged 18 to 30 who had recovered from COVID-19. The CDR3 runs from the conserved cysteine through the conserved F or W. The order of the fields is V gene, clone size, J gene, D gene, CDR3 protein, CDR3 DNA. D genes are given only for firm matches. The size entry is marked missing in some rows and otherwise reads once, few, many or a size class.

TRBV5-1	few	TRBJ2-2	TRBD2	CASSLARMTSGTGELFF	TGCGCCAGCAGCTTGGCTCGTATGACTAGCGGGACCGGGGAGCTGTTTTTT
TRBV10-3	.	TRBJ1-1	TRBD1	CAIGTGEVTEAFF	TGTGCCATCGGCACAGGGGAAGTGACTGAAGCTTTCTTT
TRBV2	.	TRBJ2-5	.	CASSLAALKGETQYF	TGTGCCAGCAGTCTAGCCGCCCTTAAGGGAGAGACCCAGTACTTC
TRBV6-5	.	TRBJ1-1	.	CASSPLVRVSTEAFF	TGTGCCAGCAGCCCCCTCGTCAGGGTGTCTACTGAAGCTTTCTTT
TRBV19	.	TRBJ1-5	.	CASSIAGGQPQHF	TGTGCCAGTAGTATTGCGGGAGGTCAGCCCCAGCATTTT
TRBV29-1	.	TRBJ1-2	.	CSVAERYGYTF	TGCAGCGTTGCAGAGCGCTATGGCTACACCTTC
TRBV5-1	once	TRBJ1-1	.	CASSSELRQDDMNTEAFF	TGCGCCAGCAGCTCCGAACTTAGACAGGACGACATGAACACTGAAGCTTTCTTT
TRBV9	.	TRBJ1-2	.	CASSVSSYGYTF	TGTGCCAGCAGCGTCTCCTCCTATGGCTACACCTTC
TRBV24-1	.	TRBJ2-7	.	CATSDTVVPYEQYF	TGTGCCACCAGTGACACCGTAGTCCCCTACGAGCAGTACTTC
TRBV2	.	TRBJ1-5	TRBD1	CASSWDSPNQPQHF	TGTGCCAGCAGCTGGGACAGCCCCAATCAGCCCCAGCATTTT
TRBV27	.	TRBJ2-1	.	CASSDRVNNEQFF	TGTGCCAGCAGTGACCGGGTTAACAATGAGCAGTTCTTC
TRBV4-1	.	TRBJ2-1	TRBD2	CASSPEGLAGGGHEQFF	TGCGCCAGCAGCCCGGAGGGACTAGCGGGAGGCGGCCATGAGCAGTTCTTC
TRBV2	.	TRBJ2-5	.	CASSEIGSTKETQYF	TGTGCCAGCAGTGAAATCGGGTCCACGAAAGAGACCCAGTACTTC
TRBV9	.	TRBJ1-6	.	CASSVAPTRDSPLHF	TGTGCCAGCAGCGTAGCCCCGACCCGGGATTCACCCCTCCACTTT
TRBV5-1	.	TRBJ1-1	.	CASSGGQLSNTEAFF	TGCGCCAGCAGCGGAGGACAGCTCTCGAACACTGAAGCTTTCTTT
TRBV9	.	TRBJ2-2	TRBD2	CASSALGTSGLNTGELFF	TGTGCCAGCAGCGCGCTCGGGACTAGCGGGCTGAACACCGGGGAGCTGTTTTTT
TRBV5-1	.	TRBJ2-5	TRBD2	CASRELAGETQYF	TGCGCCAGCAGGGAACTAGCGGGAGAGACCCAGTACTTC
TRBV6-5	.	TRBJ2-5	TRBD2	CATRTSGSETQYF	TGTGCCACCAGGACTAGCGGGAGTGAGACCCAGTACTTC
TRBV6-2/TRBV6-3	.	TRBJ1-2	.	CASSYVGAANYGYTF	TGTGCCAGCAGTTACGTGGGGGCGGCTAACTATGGCTACACCTTC